This record covers a single T cell receptor beta chain. Original processing methods: Reference gene primer amplification yielded estimated nucleated cell counts. The protocol was immunoSEQ multiplex PCR, while the TCRdb copy is restricted to in-frame clones and leaves out a portion. Clonal size and the V and J genes are those of that table, whereas D and trimming came from the DNA. The profile covers approximately 270,000 clones, with around 90% appearing a single time and 2% to 2.5% taken by the ten largest. The data were taken from a study of blood T cell repertoires in COVID-19. Study-level background: PBMCs, B-cell-depleted T cells, or T cells provided the cDNA or gDNA that made up the material.

The ends lost 7 bases at V and 6 bases at J; junction bases unmatched: 11. The CDR3 length is 14 residues. CDR1 is MNHEY, CDR2 SVGAGI, per germline. Sequenced input: peripheral blood. This rearrangement joins TRBV6-5 to TRBJ2-7; 8 bases are shared with TRBD2. The clonotype was recovered from a man aged 50-59 years with acute or convalescent COVID-19. CDR3 bases: TGTGCCAGCACCCTGGGTAGCGGGGCCCTCGAGCAGTACTTC. Translation gives CASTLGSGALEQYF.